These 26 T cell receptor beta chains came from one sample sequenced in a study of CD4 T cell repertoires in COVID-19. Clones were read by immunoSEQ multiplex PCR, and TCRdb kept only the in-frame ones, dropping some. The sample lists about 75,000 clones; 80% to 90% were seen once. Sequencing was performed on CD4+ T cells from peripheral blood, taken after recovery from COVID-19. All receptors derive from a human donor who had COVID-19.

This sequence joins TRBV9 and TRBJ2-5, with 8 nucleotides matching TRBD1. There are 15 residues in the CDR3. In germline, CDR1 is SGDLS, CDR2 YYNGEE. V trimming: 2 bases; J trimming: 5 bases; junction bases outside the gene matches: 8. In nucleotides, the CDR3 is TGTGCCAGCAGCGTTCTGGCAGGGGGCCCTGAGACCCAGTACTTC. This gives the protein CASSVLAGGPETQYF.

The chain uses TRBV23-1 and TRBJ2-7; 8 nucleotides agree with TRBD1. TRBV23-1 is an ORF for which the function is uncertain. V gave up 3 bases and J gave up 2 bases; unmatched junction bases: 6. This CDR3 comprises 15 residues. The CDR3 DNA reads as TGCGCCAGCAGTCAGGGGACAGGAGCAACCTACGAGCAGTACTTC. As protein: CASSQGTGATYEQYF.

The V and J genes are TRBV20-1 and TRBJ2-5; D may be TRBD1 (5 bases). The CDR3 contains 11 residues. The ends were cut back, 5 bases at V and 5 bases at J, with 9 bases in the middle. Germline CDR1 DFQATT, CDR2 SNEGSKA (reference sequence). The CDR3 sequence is CSASPGETQYF. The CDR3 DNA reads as TGCAGTGCTTCACCAGGGGAGACCCAGTACTTC.

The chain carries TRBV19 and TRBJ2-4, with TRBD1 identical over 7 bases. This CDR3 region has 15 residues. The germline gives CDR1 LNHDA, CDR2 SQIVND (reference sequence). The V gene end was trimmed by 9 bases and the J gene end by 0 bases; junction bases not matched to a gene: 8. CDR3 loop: CASADRTLAKNIQYF. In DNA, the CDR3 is TGTGCCAGCGCGGACAGGACCTTAGCCAAAAACATTCAGTACTTC.

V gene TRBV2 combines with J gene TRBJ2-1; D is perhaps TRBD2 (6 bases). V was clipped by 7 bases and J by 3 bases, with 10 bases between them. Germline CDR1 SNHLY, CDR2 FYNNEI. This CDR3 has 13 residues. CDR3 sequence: CASKGGDYNEQFF. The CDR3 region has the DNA TGTGCCAGCAAGGGCGGGGACTACAATGAGCAGTTCTTC. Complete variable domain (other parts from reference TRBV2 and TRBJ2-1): EPEVTQTPSHQVTQMGQEVILRCVPISNHLYFYWYRQILGQKVEFLVSFYNNEISEKSEIFDDQFSVERPDGSNFTLKIRSTKLEDSAMYFCASKGGDYNEQFFGPGTRLTVL.

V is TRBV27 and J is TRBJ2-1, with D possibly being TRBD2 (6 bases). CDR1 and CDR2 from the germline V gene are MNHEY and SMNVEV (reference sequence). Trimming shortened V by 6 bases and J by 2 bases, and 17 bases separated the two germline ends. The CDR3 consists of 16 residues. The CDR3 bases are TGTGCCAGCAGGCGGAACGGGGGAGGTACCTACAATGAGCAGTTCTTC. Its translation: CASRRNGGGTYNEQFF.

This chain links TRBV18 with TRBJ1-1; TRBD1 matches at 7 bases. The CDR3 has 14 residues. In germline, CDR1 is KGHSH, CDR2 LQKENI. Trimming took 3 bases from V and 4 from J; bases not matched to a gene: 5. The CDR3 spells CASSPGQQGTEAFF. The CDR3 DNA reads TGTGCCAGCTCACCGGGACAGCAAGGCACTGAAGCTTTCTTT.

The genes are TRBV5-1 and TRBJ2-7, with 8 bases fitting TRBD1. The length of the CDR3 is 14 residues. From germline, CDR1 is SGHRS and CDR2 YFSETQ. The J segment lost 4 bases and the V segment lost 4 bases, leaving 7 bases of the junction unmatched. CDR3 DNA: TGCGCCAGCAGCAGCGACAGGGGATTGTACGAGCAGTACTTC. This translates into CASSSDRGLYEQYF.

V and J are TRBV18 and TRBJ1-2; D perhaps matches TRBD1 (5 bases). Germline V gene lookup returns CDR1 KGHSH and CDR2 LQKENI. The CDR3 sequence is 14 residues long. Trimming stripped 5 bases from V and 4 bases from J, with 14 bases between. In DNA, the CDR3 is TGTGCCAGCTCAACCTCGGGACTGCTCTATGGCTACACCTTC. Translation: CASSTSGLLYGYTF.

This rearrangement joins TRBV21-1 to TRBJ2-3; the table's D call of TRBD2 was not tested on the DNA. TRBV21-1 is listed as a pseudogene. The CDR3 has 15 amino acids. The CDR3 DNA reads TGTGCCAGCAGCAAAACTCTCCGACTTCAAGATACGCAGTATTTT. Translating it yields CASSKTLRLQDTQYF.

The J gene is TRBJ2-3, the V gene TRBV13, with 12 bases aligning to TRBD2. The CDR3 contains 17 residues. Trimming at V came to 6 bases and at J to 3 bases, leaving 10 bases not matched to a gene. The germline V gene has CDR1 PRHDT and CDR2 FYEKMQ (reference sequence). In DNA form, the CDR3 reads TGTGCCAGCAGATATTACGGACTAGCGGGACTTACAGATACGCAGTATTTT. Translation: CASRYYGLAGLTDTQYF.

The CDR3: CASSTEGEGYTF. Written as DNA, the CDR3 is TGTGCCAGCAGCACAGAAGGAGAAGGCTACACCTTC. The chain combines TRBV25-1 with TRBJ1-2; D is ambiguous. Germline assignment: CDR1 MGHDK and CDR2 SYGVNS. The CDR3 extends over 12 amino acids. Trimming took off 6 bases at V and 8 bases at J, with 13 bases between the two ends.

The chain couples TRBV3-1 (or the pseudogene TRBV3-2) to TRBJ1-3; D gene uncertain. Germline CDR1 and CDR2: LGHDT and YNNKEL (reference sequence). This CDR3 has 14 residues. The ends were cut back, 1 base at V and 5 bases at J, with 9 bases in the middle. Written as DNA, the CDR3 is TGTGCCAGCAGCCAAGGGATGAACCGAAACACCATATATTTT. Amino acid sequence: CASSQGMNRNTIYF.

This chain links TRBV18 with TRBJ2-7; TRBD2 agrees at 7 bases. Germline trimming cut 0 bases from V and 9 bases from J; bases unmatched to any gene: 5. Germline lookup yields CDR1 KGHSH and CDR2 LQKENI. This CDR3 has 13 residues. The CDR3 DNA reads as TGTGCCAGCTCACCACCCACCGGGGAGGGGCAGTACTTC. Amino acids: CASSPPTGEGQYF.

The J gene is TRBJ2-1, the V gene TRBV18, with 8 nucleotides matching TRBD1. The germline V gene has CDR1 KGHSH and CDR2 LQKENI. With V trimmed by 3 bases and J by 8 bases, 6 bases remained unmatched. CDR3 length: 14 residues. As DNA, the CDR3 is TGTGCCAGCTCACCTCTACAGGGGGACGATGAGCAGTTCTTC. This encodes CASSPLQGDDEQFF. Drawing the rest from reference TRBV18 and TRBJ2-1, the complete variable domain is NAGVMQNPRHLVRRRGQEARLRCSPMKGHSHVYWYRQLPEEGLKFMVYLQKENIIDESGMPKERFSAEFPKEGPSILRIQQVVRGDSAAYFCASSPLQGDDEQFFGPGTRLTVL.

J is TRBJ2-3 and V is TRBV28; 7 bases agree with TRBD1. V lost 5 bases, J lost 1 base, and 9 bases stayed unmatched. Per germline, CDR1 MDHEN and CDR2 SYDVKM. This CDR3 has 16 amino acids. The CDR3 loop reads CASSPYRGGGTDTQYF. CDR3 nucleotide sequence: TGTGCCAGCAGTCCCTACAGGGGCGGCGGCACAGATACGCAGTATTTT.

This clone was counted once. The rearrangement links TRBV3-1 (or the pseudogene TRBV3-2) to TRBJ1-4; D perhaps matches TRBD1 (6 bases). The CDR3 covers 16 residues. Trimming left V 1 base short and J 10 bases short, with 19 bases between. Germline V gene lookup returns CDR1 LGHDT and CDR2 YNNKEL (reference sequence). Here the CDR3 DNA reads TGTGCCAGCAGCCAAGTCGGGGAAGGGGGTTTAGGAAAACTGTTTTTT. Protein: CASSQVGEGGLGKLFF.

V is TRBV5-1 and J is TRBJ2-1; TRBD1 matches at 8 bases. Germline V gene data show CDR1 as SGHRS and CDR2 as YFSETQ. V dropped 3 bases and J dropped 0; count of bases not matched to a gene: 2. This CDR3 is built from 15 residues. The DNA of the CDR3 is TGCGCCAGCAGCTCAACAGGGGGCTCCTACAATGAGCAGTTCTTC. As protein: CASSSTGGSYNEQFF.

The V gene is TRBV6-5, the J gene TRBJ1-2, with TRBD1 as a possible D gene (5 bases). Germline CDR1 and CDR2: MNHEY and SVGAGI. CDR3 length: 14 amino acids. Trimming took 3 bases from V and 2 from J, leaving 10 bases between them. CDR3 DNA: TGTGCCAGCAGTTATCGCAGGACAAACTATGGCTACACCTTC. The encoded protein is CASSYRRTNYGYTF.

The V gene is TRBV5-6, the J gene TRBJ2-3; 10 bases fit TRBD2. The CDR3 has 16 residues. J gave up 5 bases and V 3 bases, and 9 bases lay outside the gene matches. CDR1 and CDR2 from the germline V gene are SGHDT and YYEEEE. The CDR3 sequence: CASSSPSQRGGDTQYF. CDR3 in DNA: TGTGCCAGCAGCTCCCCTTCGCAGCGGGGGGGAGATACGCAGTATTTT.

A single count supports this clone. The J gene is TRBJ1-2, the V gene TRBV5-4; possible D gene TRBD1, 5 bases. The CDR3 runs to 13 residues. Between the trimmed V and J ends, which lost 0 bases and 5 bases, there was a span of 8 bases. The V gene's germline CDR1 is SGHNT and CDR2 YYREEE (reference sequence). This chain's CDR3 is CASSLEGEYGYTF. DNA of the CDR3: TGTGCCAGCAGCTTGGAAGGGGAGTATGGCTACACCTTC.

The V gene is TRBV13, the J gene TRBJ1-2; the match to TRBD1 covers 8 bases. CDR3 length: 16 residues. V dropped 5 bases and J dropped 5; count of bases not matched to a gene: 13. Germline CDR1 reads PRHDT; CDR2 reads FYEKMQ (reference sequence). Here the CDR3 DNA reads TGTGCCAGCAGCCAGGGGGCAAGGGGGCGAGGATATGGCTACACCTTC. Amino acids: CASSQGARGRGYGYTF.

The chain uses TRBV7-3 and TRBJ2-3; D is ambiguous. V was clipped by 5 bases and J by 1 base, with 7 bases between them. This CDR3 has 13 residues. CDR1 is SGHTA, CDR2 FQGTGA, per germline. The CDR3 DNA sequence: TGTGCCAGCAGCCGCCTAGGCACAGATACGCAGTATTTT. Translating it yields CASSRLGTDTQYF. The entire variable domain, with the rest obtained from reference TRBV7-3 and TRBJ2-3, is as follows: GAGVSQTPSNKVTEKGKYVELRCDPISGHTALYWYRQSLGQGPEFLIYFQGTGAADDSGLPNDRFFAVRPEGSVSTLKIQRTERGDSAVYLCASSRLGTDTQYFGPGTRLTVL.

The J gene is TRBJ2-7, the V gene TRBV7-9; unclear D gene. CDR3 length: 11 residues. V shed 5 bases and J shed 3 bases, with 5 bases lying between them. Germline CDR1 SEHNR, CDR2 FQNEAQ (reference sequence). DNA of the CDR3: TGTGCCAGCAGCCGATACTACGAGCAGTACTTC. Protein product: CASSRYYEQYF. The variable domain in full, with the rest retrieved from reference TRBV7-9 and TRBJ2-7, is DTGVSQNPRHKITKRGQNVTFRCDPISEHNRLYWYRQTLGQGPEFLTYFQNEAQLEKSRLLSDRFSAERPKGSFSTLEIQRTEQGDSAMYLCASSRYYEQYFGPGTRLTVT.

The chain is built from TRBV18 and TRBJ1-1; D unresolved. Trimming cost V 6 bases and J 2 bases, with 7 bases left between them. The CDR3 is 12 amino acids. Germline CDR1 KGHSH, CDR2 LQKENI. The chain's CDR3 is CASSAKNTEAFF. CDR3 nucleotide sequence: TGTGCCAGCTCGGCGAAAAACACTGAAGCTTTCTTT.

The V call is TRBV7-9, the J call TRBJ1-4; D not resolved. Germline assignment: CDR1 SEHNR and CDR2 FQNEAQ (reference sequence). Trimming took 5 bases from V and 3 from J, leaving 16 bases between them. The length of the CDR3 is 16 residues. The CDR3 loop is CASSPRRITSNEKLFF. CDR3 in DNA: TGTGCCAGCAGCCCCCGACGGATCACCTCTAATGAAAAACTGTTTTTT.